This note documents a single T cell receptor beta chain sequence. Its antigen is still unknown. TCRdb keeps only in-frame clones here, not all; method: immunoSEQ multiplex PCR. Here the sample spans under 85,000 clones, less than 90% being singletons. This specimen belongs to a study of Tregs in tolerant kidney transplant recipients. Study-level points and caveats: This study did not directly address biological reproducibility.

Deletions cut 4 bases from V and 6 bases from J, with 19 bases between. The CDR3 has 15 residues. CDR1 is MGHDK, CDR2 SYGVNS, per germline. The rearrangement joins TRBV25-1 to TRBJ2-7; tentative D call: TRBD1 (6 bases). The receptor was derived from a human donor who received a combined kidney and bone marrow transplant. The sample here was CD4+ T cells from blood, taken before the transplant. The CDR3 DNA reads TGTGCCAGCAGTGTACTGGACAGTGTCATTACCGAGCAGTACTTC. This encodes CASSVLDSVITEQYF.